This TCR beta chain comes out of a study of blood T cell repertoires in COVID-19. On the study more broadly: Sites in the United States, Italy and Spain provided acute and convalescent COVID-19 samples. In each case, the material was cDNA or gDNA derived from T cells, B-cell-depleted T cells, or PBMCs.

Assignment of participants to cohorts was predicated upon participant-reported clinical history. Symptom resolution, clearance, or two negative PCRs marked donors in Cohort 3 as recovered. Produced via immunoSEQ multiplex PCR; TCRdb's table is partial and in-frame only. Of more than 200,000 clones in the sample, approximately 90% are singletons; the top ten hold about 1.7%. The V end lost 6 bases, the J end lost 0 bases, and 24 bases lay between the germline ends. The CDR3 length is 19 residues. Germline lookup yields CDR1 MNHEY and CDR2 SMNVEV (reference sequence). Source material: PBMCs or T cells enriched from blood (not recorded which). This sequence originates from a middle-aged man who had recovered from COVID-19. This chain uses TRBV27 with TRBJ1-5; D unresolved. CDR3 region: CASSRDDGGPCDSNQPQHF. For the CDR3, the DNA is TGTGCCAGCAGCCGTGACGACGGAGGCCCTTGCGATAGCAATCAGCCCCAGCATTTT.